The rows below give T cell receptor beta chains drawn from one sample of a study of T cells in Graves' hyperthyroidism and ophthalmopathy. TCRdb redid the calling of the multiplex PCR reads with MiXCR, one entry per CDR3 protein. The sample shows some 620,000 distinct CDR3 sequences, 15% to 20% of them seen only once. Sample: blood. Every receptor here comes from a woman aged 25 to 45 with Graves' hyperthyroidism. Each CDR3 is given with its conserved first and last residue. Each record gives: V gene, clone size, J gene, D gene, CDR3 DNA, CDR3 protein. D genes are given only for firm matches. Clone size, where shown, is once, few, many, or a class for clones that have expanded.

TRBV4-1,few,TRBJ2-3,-,TGCGCCAGCAGCCAAGGAGAGACCACAGATACGCAGTATTTT,CASSQGETTDTQYF
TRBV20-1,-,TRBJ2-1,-,TGCAGTGCTAGAGATCCGGGGACCAGCTCCTACAATGAGCAGTTCTTC,CSARDPGTSSYNEQFF
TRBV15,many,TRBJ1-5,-,TGTGCCACCAGCAGAACTAAGAAAGGGGTTGATCAGCCCCAGCATTTT,CATSRTKKGVDQPQHF
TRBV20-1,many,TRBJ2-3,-,TGCAGTGCTACTAGACGGGAATTGAGCACAGATACGCAGTATTTT,CSATRRELSTDTQYF
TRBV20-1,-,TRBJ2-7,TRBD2,TGCAGTGCCCTATTCGGACTAGCGGGAGTTGGAGGTCGCGAGCAGTACTTC,CSALFGLAGVGGREQYF
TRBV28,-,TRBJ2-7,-,TGTGCCAGCAGTTCCCGGCCCGAGCAGTACTTC,CASSSRPEQYF
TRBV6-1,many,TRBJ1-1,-,TGTGCCAGCAGTGATCAGGGGACTGGCACTGAAGCTTTCTTT,CASSDQGTGTEAFF
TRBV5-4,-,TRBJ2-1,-,TGTGCCAGCATGTCGGGAGTAGCATATGAGCAGTTCTTC,CASMSGVAYEQFF
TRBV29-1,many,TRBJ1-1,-,TGCAGCGTTGAAGATCCAGGGCAGGGTACTGAAGCTTTCTTT,CSVEDPGQGTEAFF
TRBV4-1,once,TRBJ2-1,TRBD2,TGCGCCAGCAGCCAAGGGCGGCTAGCGGGGTCCAATGAGCAGTTCTTC,CASSQGRLAGSNEQFF
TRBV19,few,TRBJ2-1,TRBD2,TGTGCCAGTAGTTCTCAAGCGGGAGGCTCCTACAATGAGCAGTTCTTC,CASSSQAGGSYNEQFF
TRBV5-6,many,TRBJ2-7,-,TGTGCCAGCCAGAGCTCCTACGAGCAGTACTTC,CASQSSYEQYF
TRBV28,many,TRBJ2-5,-,TGTGCCAGCAGCCCAACCAGTAGCGGCACGTACCAAGAGACCCAGTACTTC,CASSPTSSGTYQETQYF
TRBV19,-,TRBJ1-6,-,TGTGCCAGTAACCTACGGACAAGGATGGATTCACCCCTCCACTTT,CASNLRTRMDSPLHF
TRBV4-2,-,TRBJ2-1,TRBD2,TGTGCCAGCAGCCATCTCACGGCGGGAGGACCTTACGAGCAGTTCTTC,CASSHLTAGGPYEQFF
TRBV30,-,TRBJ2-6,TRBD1,TGTGCCTGGGGACAGGGTACTGGGGCCAACGTCCTGACTTTC,CAWGQGTGANVLTF
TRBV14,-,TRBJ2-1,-,TGTGCCAGCAGCCAGCGTGCCCCAGGATCCTACAATGAGCAGTTCTTC,CASSQRAPGSYNEQFF
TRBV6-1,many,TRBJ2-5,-,TGTGCCAGCAGTTCCCTTAGACTAGGGGAATGGGCCCAGTACTTC,CASSSLRLGEWAQYF
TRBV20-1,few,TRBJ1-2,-,TGCAGTGCTAGAGACGCCAGGATCCCCGGCTATGGCTACACCTTC,CSARDARIPGYGYTF
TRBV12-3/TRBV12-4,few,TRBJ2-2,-,TGTGCCAGCAGTTTTGGGGGGTGGGCCGGGGAGCTGTTTTTT,CASSFGGWAGELFF
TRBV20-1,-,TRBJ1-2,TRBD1,TGCAGTGCTCAACTCCTACAGGGGAGTGGCTACACCTTC,CSAQLLQGSGYTF
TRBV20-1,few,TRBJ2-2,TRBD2,TGCAGTGCTAGTGCCGGGGAGGGGGGGGAGCTGTTTTTT,CSASAGEGGELFF
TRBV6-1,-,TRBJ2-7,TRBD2,TGTGCCAGCAGTAGGACTAGCGGGAGGGCTTACGAGCAGTACTTC,CASSRTSGRAYEQYF
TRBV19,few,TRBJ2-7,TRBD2,TGTGCCAGTAGTATGACGGGAGGGGTGTCCGAGCAGTACTTC,CASSMTGGVSEQYF
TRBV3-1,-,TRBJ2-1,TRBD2,TGTGCCAGCAGCCAGGGCCTCACCTACGGACTAGCGGGAGTCGTTGAGCAGTTCTTC,CASSQGLTYGLAGVVEQFF
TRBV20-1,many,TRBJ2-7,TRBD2,TGCAGTGCTAGGTCTAGCGGGAGAGGTGAGCAGTACTTC,CSARSSGRGEQYF
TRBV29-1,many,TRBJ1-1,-,TGCAGCGTTGGGTGGGATGACACTGAAGCTTTCTTT,CSVGWDDTEAFF
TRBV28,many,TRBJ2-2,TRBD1,TGTGCCAGCAGTTTGGACAGGGTAAACACCGGGGAGCTGTTTTTT,CASSLDRVNTGELFF
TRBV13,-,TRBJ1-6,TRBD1,TGTGCCAGCAGCCCAGACAGGGGTACGTTTTCACCCCTCCACTTT,CASSPDRGTFSPLHF
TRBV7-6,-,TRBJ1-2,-,TGTGCCAGCAGCTTAGTTTCAGGGGATCCTTATGGCTACACCTTC,CASSLVSGDPYGYTF
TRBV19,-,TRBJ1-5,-,TGTGCCAGTAGTGGGGGGAGAGGGGGGCAGCCCCAGCATTTT,CASSGGRGGQPQHF
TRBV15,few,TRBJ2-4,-,TGTGCCACCAGCAGAGATTTGGCCGACAGTTCCCTAGCCAAAAACATTCAGTACTTC,CATSRDLADSSLAKNIQYF
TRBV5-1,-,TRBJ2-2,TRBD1,TGCGCCAGCAGTGGACAGGGGGCTGCCGGGGAGCTGTTTTTT,CASSGQGAAGELFF
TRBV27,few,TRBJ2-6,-,TGTGCCAGCAGTCTAAGAGGGGTCTATGGGGCCAACGTCCTGACTTTC,CASSLRGVYGANVLTF
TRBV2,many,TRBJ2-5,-,TGTGCCAGCAGTGTTCCAGGGGTGGAGACCCAGTACTTC,CASSVPGVETQYF
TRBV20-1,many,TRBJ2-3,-,TGCAGTGCGCCGAATTCTGCCGGCACAGATACGCAGTATTTT,CSAPNSAGTDTQYF
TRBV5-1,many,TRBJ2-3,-,TGCGCCAGCATCTCGGGGACTGGGGTCGGTACGCAGTATTTT,CASISGTGVGTQYF
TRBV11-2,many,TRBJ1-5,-,TGTGCCAGCAACCCGACGGGAGGGGCTCAGCCCCAGCATTTT,CASNPTGGAQPQHF
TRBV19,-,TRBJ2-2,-,TGTGCCAGTAGAACCTCAAGGGACGGGGAGCTGTTTTTT,CASRTSRDGELFF